This TCR beta chain was identified in a study of shared clonotypes between healthy human individuals. A note on this clone: The antigen is not known.

Study-wide results and caveats: Sequencing depth was a factor that was expected to affect clonotype sharing among donors.

This table comes from immunoSEQ multiplex PCR, and its TCRdb copy is limited to in-frame clones, with some not included. The sample shows over a million clones, approximately 78% of them seen only once. The CDR3 is 13 amino acids. V was pared by 3 bases and J by 6 bases, with 11 bases between. The V gene's germline CDR1 is SNHLY and CDR2 FYNNEI. This chain uses TRBV2 with TRBJ1-1, with unresolved D. The sequence was obtained from a man aged 18-30 years in good health. Some clones in this sample may be carry-over from other donors' samples. The sample consisted of memory CD4+ T cells from PBMCs. Subset in this sample: CD45RA-negative fraction. CDR3 sequence reads: CASSDSLVSEAFF. CDR3 nucleotide sequence: TGTGCCAGCAGTGACTCCCTCGTGTCTGAAGCTTTCTTT. The variable domain in full, with the rest retrieved from reference TRBV2 and TRBJ1-1, is EPEVTQTPSHQVTQMGQEVILRCVPISNHLYFYWYRQILGQKVEFLVSFYNNEISEKSEIFDDQFSVERPDGSNFTLKIRSTKLEDSAMYFCASSDSLVSEAFFGQGTRLTVV.